The present T cell receptor (beta chain) was sequenced within a study of PD-L1 blockade in urothelial cancer. Study at large: Typically, measured as a median, blood samples had 110,000 to 150,000 T cells.

As for time point: peripheral blood 6 weeks after treatment start. This clone was counted a few times. Germline V lookup: CDR1 GTSNPN, CDR2 SVGIG (reference sequence). CDR3 length equals 14 residues. Germline trimming cut 4 bases from V and 2 bases from J; bases unmatched to any gene: 6. Assay: immunoSEQ multiplex PCR; the TCRdb copy retains only in-frame clones and omits some. The sample includes tens of thousands of clones, roughly 90% of them seen just once. The TCR comes from a man aged 60-69 years with urothelial cancer. This material consisted of PBMCs, taken around atezolizumab (anti-PD-L1) treatment. The J gene is TRBJ1-1, the V gene TRBV30; TRBD1 aligns across 8 bases. The CDR3 region is CAWKLDRDNTEAFF. CDR3 nucleotide sequence: TGTGCCTGGAAATTGGACAGGGACAACACTGAAGCTTTCTTT.